What follows are 14 T cell receptor beta chains derived from one specimen sequenced in a study of blood T cells in healthy people across ages. Combining a sample-barcoded 5' primer with a J-beta primer mix, a second PCR ran for about 7 to 11 cycles. TCRdb reprocessed the 5' RACE reads with MiXCR, giving one entry per CDR3 protein. The table has 1.8 million or so distinct CDR3 sequences, approximately 39% seen once. Sequences were obtained from blood. These receptors were obtained from a human donor in good health.

The V gene is TRBV9, the J gene TRBJ1-6; no definite D call. This CDR3 has 13 amino acids. The ends were cut back, 2 bases at V and 6 bases at J, with 6 bases in the middle. In germline, CDR1 is SGDLS, CDR2 YYNGEE. As DNA, the CDR3 is TGTGCCAGCAGCGTGGACGTTAATTCACCCCTCCACTTT. Translation gives CASSVDVNSPLHF.

This clonotype was detected once. The chain combines TRBV2 with TRBJ2-4, with D maybe TRBD2 (7 bases). The CDR3 covers 15 residues. V gave up 8 bases and J gave up 13 bases, with 27 bases separating them. The V gene's germline CDR1 is SNHLY and CDR2 FYNNEI. This chain's CDR3 is CASQLPGHNRGEQYF. In nucleotides, the CDR3 is TGTGCCAGCCAACTACCGGGACATAATCGGGGGGAGCAGTACTTC.

This clonotype was seen more than once but under ten times. The chain recombines TRBV7-3 with TRBJ2-1; D is perhaps TRBD2 (6 bases). The germline V gene encodes CDR1 SGHTA and CDR2 FQGTGA. This CDR3 is built from 14 residues. The ends were cut back, 1 base at V and 13 bases at J, with 17 bases in the middle. The CDR3 DNA is TGTGCCAGCAGCTTAAATGTTGGGTGGGGGGAACAGTTCTTC. It codes for CASSLNVGWGEQFF.

V is TRBV7-9 and J is TRBJ1-2, with unresolved D. The CDR3 length is 13 residues. CDR1 is SEHNR and CDR2 is FQNEAQ in the germline V gene (reference sequence). The V and J ends lost 3 bases and 5 bases respectively, with 10 bases between them. DNA for the CDR3: TGTGCCAGCAGCTTGACAAACGCATATGGCTACACCTTC. This encodes CASSLTNAYGYTF.

This chain uses TRBV7-2 with TRBJ2-5; 7 bases are shared with TRBD1. The V segment lost 5 bases and the J segment 1 base; nucleotides outside the gene matches: 16. CDR3 length: 18 residues. In germline, CDR1 is SGHTA, CDR2 FQGNSA. CDR3 amino acids: CASSPGGVSLPLQETQYF. The CDR3 bases are TGTGCCAGCAGCCCAGGGGGTGTTAGCTTACCTCTCCAAGAGACCCAGTACTTC. Together with reference TRBV7-2 and TRBJ2-5, the CDR3 gives the full variable domain: GAGVSQSPSNKVTEKGKDVELRCDPISGHTALYWYRQSLGQGLEFLIYFQGNSAPDKSGLPSDRFSAERTGGSVSTLTIQRTQQEDSAVYLCASSPGGVSLPLQETQYFGPGTRLLVL.

Written as DNA, the CDR3 is TGCAGTGCTGCATACCAGGGGTCCTACGAGCAGTACTTC. Translation: CSAAYQGSYEQYF. The J gene is TRBJ2-7, the V gene TRBV20-1; D might be TRBD1 (6 bases). This CDR3 spans 13 amino acids. Germline lookup yields CDR1 DFQATT and CDR2 SNEGSKA (reference sequence). Trimming took 5 bases from V and 1 from J, leaving 12 bases between them.

There are many counts of this clonotype. V and J are TRBV15 and TRBJ2-5; D gene ambiguous. Germline lookup yields CDR1 LNHNV and CDR2 YYDKDF (reference sequence). There are 14 residues in the CDR3. The germline V and J ends were trimmed by 0 bases and 7 bases, with 12 bases remaining between them. The CDR3 DNA reads TGTGCCACCAGCAGAGACCGACATTTCGTGACCCAGTACTTC. Translating gives CATSRDRHFVTQYF.

In this sample, this clonotype turned up many times. The chain carries TRBV10-3 and TRBJ2-3; TRBD1 matches 7 bases. CDR1 ENHRY and CDR2 SYGVKD come from the germline V gene. The junction had 15 bases not matched to a gene; V was cut back by 7 bases and J by 2 bases. The CDR3 has 17 residues. The CDR3 spells CAITGGGTTGDTDTQYF. The CDR3 DNA is TGTGCCATCACCGGAGGCGGAACCACAGGGGACACAGATACGCAGTATTTT.

This clonotype was recorded a few times. The chain links TRBV9 to TRBJ1-1, with D perhaps matching TRBD1 (6 bases). Trimming shortened V by 0 bases and J by 3 bases, and 12 bases separated the two germline ends. The CDR3 extends over 15 amino acids. CDR1 and CDR2 (germline): SGDLS, YYNGEE. This CDR3 reads CASSVGGGSHTEAFF. The CDR3 DNA sequence: TGTGCCAGCAGCGTAGGTGGGGGCTCGCACACTGAAGCTTTCTTT.

Only a few counts were recorded for this clonotype. The chain couples TRBV12-3 or TRBV12-4 to TRBJ2-1, with D hard to call. The CDR3 extends over 13 amino acids. V lost 3 bases, J lost 5 bases, and 8 bases lay in between. CDR3 bases: TGTGCCAGCAGTTTGGAAAGGCACAATGAGCAGTTCTTC. Amino acids: CASSLERHNEQFF.

The V call is TRBV12-3 or TRBV12-4, the J call TRBJ2-7; 7 bases are a match to TRBD1. This CDR3 is built from 14 residues. Unmatched junction bases numbered 8, after V lost 7 bases and J lost 2 bases. The CDR3 DNA is TGTGCCAGCACCCGGACAGGTCCTGCCTACGAGCAGTACTTC. Translated: CASTRTGPAYEQYF.

The chain carries TRBV11-3 and TRBJ2-6; the match to TRBD1 covers 7 bases. CDR1 is SGHNT and CDR2 is YENEEA in the germline V gene. Losses at the gene ends were 4 bases for V and 0 bases for J; bases not matched to a gene: 6. The CDR3 extends over 17 amino acids. As DNA, the CDR3 is TGTGCCAGCAGCTGGGGCAGGGGGAACTCTGGGGCCAACGTCCTGACTTTC. Translation: CASSWGRGNSGANVLTF.

The rearrangement uses TRBV7-2 and TRBJ2-7, with D possibly being TRBD1 (5 bases). The germline V gene has CDR1 SGHTA and CDR2 FQGNSA. Trimming removed 1 base from V and 3 bases from J, with 19 bases in between. This CDR3 has 17 amino acids. CDR3 nucleotide sequence: TGTGCCAGCAGCTTAGTGGGTGGGGCGGATGCCTTCTACGAGCAGTACTTC. Translated, it gives CASSLVGGADAFYEQYF.

This chain uses TRBV4-3 with TRBJ2-7, with 8 bases identical to TRBD1. The CDR3 spans 16 residues. Germline trimming cut 0 bases from V and 1 base from J; bases unmatched to any gene: 5. Germline V gene data show CDR1 as LGHNA and CDR2 as YSLEER. The CDR3 sequence: CASSQEQGVGSYEQYF. In DNA form, the CDR3 reads TGCGCCAGCAGCCAAGAACAGGGGGTCGGGTCCTACGAGCAGTACTTC.